This T cell receptor beta chain was profiled in a study of blood T cell repertoires in COVID-19. Enrolled during active infection, Seattle patients were then followed longitudinally. The V gene's germline CDR1 is LNHDA and CDR2 SQIVND (reference sequence). The CDR3 has 14 residues. V was cut by 10 bases and J by 4 bases, with 17 bases left in between. In the original analysis: Cell counts per sample came from amplifying reference gene primers. Generated by immunoSEQ multiplex PCR, the TCRdb table keeps only in-frame clones and is missing some. D and trimming were read from the DNA, whereas the V and J calls and clone size are those reported in that table. The data contain more than 150,000 clones, 81% of them singletons.

Sequencing used peripheral blood. The V call is TRBV19, the J call TRBJ1-3; a weak D match, TRBD1 (5 bases). The TCR originated in a woman aged 80 or over with COVID-19, enrolled during active disease. As DNA, the CDR3 is TGTGCCACCAATGTGGGGGGACTCGGAAACACCATATATTTT. Translation: CATNVGGLGNTIYF.